This T cell receptor (beta chain) is drawn from a study of T-cell memory formation after mild COVID-19. The CDR3 consists of 14 residues. In germline, CDR1 is MDHEN, CDR2 SYDVKM. The V and J ends lost 10 bases and 0 bases respectively, with 12 bases between them. A few counts support this clonotype. TCRdb passed the 5' RACE reads through MiXCR, listing each CDR3 protein once. The data hold approximately 300,000 distinct CDR3 sequences, with approximately 8% observed a single time. Sequenced sample: PBMCs or a T cell subset sorted from them (not recorded which). The TCR originated in a man younger than 35 who had mild COVID-19 (a few samples of this study predate the infection). Cell type and time point are not known. J is TRBJ2-2 and V is TRBV28; D gene ambiguous. CDR3 residues: CATIAGPNTGELFF. As DNA, the CDR3 is TGTGCCACCATTGCAGGCCCGAACACCGGGGAGCTGTTTTTT.